The 10 T cell receptor beta chains given below trace back to one sample, sequenced in a study of cytotoxic CD8 clonotypes in ibrutinib-treated CLL. The data were produced by immunoSEQ multiplex PCR, yet TCRdb's version contains in-frame clones alone and is incomplete. The repertoire holds over 30,000 clones, with approximately 71% as singletons. The source material was PBMCs, sampled at disease progression, from a patient treated with ibrutinib. The receptors here all came from a human donor with chronic lymphocytic leukemia.

This clone was recorded only once. The rearrangement joins TRBV10-3 to TRBJ2-7; 7 nucleotides agree with TRBD1. With 3 bases clipped from V and 1 base from J, the junction kept 9 bases outside the gene matches. Germline lookup yields CDR1 ENHRY and CDR2 SYGVKD. This CDR3 has 16 amino acids. The CDR3 protein is CAISDTLTGKSYEQYF. In DNA form, the CDR3 reads TGTGCCATCAGTGATACTCTGACAGGGAAATCCTACGAGCAGTACTTC.

The chain links TRBV2 to TRBJ1-1; D gene ambiguous. The CDR3 is made up of 13 amino acids. In germline, CDR1 is SNHLY, CDR2 FYNNEI. The V end was cut by 4 bases, the J end by 1 base, with 7 bases between. The CDR3 region is CASSATSNTEAFF. CDR3 sequence (DNA): TGTGCCAGCAGTGCGACTTCGAACACTGAAGCTTTCTTT.

This clone appeared a few times. The chain is built from TRBV19 and TRBJ1-5; D might be TRBD1 (5 bases). The CDR3 contains 14 residues. Per the germline V gene, CDR1 is LNHDA and CDR2 is SQIVND (reference sequence). The V gene lost 6 bases and the J gene lost 3 bases, with 12 bases spanning the gap. In DNA, the CDR3 is TGTGCCAGTAGCCGCAGGGAGGACAATCAGCCCCAGCATTTT. It encodes CASSRREDNQPQHF.

This clone was counted only a few times. The chain links TRBV7-3 to TRBJ2-3, with a possible D match to TRBD2 (6 bases). The V gene's germline CDR1 is SGHTA and CDR2 FQGTGA. Between the trimmed V and J ends, which lost 5 bases and 5 bases, there was a span of 11 bases. The CDR3 is 13 amino acids. The CDR3 DNA follows: TGTGCCAGCAGCCAAGGGCGGGGAGATACGCAGTATTTT. Its protein product is CASSQGRGDTQYF.

The V call is TRBV29-1, the J call TRBJ1-1, with D perhaps TRBD1 (5 bases). This CDR3 spans 12 amino acids. Trimming took 4 bases from V and 1 from J, leaving 7 bases between them. Germline V gene data show CDR1 as SQVTM and CDR2 as ANQGSEA. In DNA, the CDR3 is TGCAGCGTTGGGGGGAAGAACACTGAAGCTTTCTTT. Its protein is CSVGGKNTEAFF.

This sequence joins TRBV18 and TRBJ2-3; D possibly corresponds to TRBD1 (5 bases). The CDR3 totals 12 residues. CDR1 is KGHSH and CDR2 is LQKENI in the germline V gene. Deletions cut 6 bases from V and 4 bases from J, with 8 bases between. Here the CDR3 DNA reads TGTGCCAGCTCTGTAGGGGCAGATACGCAGTATTTT. Its protein is CASSVGADTQYF.

This clone was seen a single time. The V call is TRBV28, the J call TRBJ2-1; the match to TRBD1 covers 9 bases. CDR3 size: 15 residues. From germline, CDR1 is MDHEN and CDR2 SYDVKM. The J segment lost 8 bases and the V segment lost 5 bases, leaving 10 bases of the junction unmatched. Here the CDR3 DNA reads TGTGCCAGCAGTGAACCGGGACAGGGATTGGATGAGCAGTTCTTC. This encodes CASSEPGQGLDEQFF.

V usage is TRBV7-2 and J usage is TRBJ1-2; 8 bases align to TRBD1. With V trimmed by 7 bases and J by 6 bases, 7 bases remained unmatched. Germline V gene sequence: CDR1 SGHTA, CDR2 FQGNSA. The CDR3 loop spans 13 amino acids. The DNA of the CDR3 is TGTGCCAGCATCTGGACAGGGCGGGATGGCTACACCTTC. Protein sequence: CASIWTGRDGYTF. Using reference TRBV7-2 and TRBJ1-2 for the parts outside the CDR3, the full variable domain is GAGVSQSPSNKVTEKGKDVELRCDPISGHTALYWYRQSLGQGLEFLIYFQGNSAPDKSGLPSDRFSAERTGGSVSTLTIQRTQQEDSAVYLCASIWTGRDGYTFGSGTRLTVV.

CDR3 sequence: CASSLDGSINQPQHF. The CDR3 bases are TGTGCCAGCAGCTTAGATGGCAGTATCAATCAGCCCCAGCATTTT. The chain carries TRBV7-8 and TRBJ1-5, with no clear D. CDR3 length: 15 residues. The germline gives CDR1 SGHVS, CDR2 FQNEAQ. Trimming left V 1 base short and J 3 bases short, with 10 bases between. The full variable domain, in which reference TRBV7-8 and TRBJ1-5 provide the parts outside the CDR3, is GAGVSQSPRYKVAKRGQDVALRCDPISGHVSLFWYQQALGQGPEFLTYFQNEAQLDKSGLPSDRFFAERPEGSVSTLKIQRTQQEDSAVYLCASSLDGSINQPQHFGDGTRLSIL.

The rearrangement uses TRBV11-3 and TRBJ2-7; 9 bases map to TRBD2. CDR3 length equals 14 residues. The germline V gene encodes CDR1 SGHNT and CDR2 YENEEA. J gave up 7 bases and V 5 bases, and 9 bases lay outside the gene matches. The CDR3 DNA reads as TGTGCCAGCAGCCCCGGGACTAGCTTCGGTGAGCAGTACTTC. Translating it yields CASSPGTSFGEQYF.